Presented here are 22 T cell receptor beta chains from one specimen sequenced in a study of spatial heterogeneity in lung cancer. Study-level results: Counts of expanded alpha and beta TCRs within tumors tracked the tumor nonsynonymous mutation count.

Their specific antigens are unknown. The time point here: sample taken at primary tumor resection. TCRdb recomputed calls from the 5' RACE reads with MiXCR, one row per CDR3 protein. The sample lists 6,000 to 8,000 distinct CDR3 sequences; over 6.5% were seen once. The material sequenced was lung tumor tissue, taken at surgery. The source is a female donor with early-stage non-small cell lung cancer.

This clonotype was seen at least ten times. The CDR3 region is CASSHNSNQYF. CDR3 DNA sequence: TGCGCCAGCAGCCACAACAGTAACCAATACTTC. The V and J genes are TRBV4-1 and TRBJ2-4; D remains ambiguous. Trimming shortened V by 3 bases and J by 16 bases, and 13 bases separated the two germline ends. This CDR3 is built from 11 residues. Germline V gene sequence: CDR1 MGHRA, CDR2 YSYEKL.

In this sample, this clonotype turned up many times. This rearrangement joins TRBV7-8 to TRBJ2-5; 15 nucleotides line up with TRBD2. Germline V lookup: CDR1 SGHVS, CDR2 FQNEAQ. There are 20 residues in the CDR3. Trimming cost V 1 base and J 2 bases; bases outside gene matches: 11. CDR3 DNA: TGTGCCAGCAGCTTAGTTCCGGGGACTAGCGGGAGGCCCAATCAAGAGACCCAGTACTTC. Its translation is CASSLVPGTSGRPNQETQYF.

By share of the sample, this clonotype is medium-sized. CDR3 sequence: CASSLDTFYEQYF. The CDR3 coding sequence is TGCGCCAGCAGCTTGGACACCTTCTACGAGCAGTACTTC. The chain is built from TRBV5-1 and TRBJ2-7; D is undetermined. The CDR3 loop spans 13 amino acids. Trimming took 0 bases from V and 3 from J, leaving 7 bases between them. Per germline, CDR1 SGHRS and CDR2 YFSETQ.

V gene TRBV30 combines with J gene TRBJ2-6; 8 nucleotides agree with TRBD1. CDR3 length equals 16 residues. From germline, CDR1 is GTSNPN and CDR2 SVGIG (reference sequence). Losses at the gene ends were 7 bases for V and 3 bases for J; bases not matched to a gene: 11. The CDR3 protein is CASSDREISGANVLTF. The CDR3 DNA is TGTGCCTCATCGGACAGGGAGATTAGTGGGGCCAACGTCCTGACTTTC.

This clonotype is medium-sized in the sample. For the CDR3, the DNA is TGTGCCAGCAGTTTGAACGGACAGGGGGTCCTATATGGCTACACCTTC. It yields the protein CASSLNGQGVLYGYTF. The chain is built from TRBV27 and TRBJ1-2, with 10 bases identical to TRBD1. This CDR3 contains 16 residues. The J segment lost 5 bases and the V segment lost 3 bases, leaving 9 bases of the junction unmatched. Germline-derived CDR1 and CDR2 are MNHEY and SMNVEV (reference sequence).

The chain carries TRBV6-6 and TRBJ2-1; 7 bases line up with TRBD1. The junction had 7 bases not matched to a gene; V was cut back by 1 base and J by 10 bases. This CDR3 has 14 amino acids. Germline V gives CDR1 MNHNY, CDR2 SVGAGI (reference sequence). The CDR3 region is CASSYWTQGKEQFF. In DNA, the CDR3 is TGTGCCAGCAGTTACTGGACACAGGGGAAGGAGCAGTTCTTC.

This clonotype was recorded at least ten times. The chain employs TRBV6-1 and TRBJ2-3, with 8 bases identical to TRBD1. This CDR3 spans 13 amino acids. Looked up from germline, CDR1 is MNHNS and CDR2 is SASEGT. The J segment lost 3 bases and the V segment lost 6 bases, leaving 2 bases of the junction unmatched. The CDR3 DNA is TGTGCCAGCAGGGACAGGGTAACAGATACGCAGTATTTT. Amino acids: CASRDRVTDTQYF.

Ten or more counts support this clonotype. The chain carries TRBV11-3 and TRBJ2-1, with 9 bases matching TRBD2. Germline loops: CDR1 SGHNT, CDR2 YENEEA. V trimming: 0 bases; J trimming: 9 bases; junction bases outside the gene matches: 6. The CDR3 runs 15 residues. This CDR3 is CASSLDLAGVGEQFF. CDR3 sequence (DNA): TGTGCCAGCAGCTTAGATTTAGCGGGAGTGGGTGAGCAGTTCTTC.

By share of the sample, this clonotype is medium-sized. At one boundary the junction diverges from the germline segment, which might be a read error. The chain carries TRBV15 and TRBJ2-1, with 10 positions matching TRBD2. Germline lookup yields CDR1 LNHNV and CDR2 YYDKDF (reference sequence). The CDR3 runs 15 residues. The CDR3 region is CATSRDFMSGRAFVF. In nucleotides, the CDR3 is TGTGCCACCAGCAGAGATTTTATGAGCGGGAGGGCCTTCGTCTTC.

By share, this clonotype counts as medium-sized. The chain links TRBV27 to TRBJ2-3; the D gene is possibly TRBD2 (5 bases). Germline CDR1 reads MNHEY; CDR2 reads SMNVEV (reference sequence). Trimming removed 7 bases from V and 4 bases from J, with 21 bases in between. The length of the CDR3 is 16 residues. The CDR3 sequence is CASILRAHNGADTQYF. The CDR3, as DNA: TGTGCCAGCATTCTCCGGGCCCATAACGGGGCAGATACGCAGTATTTT.

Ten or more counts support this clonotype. The DNA of the CDR3 is TGCAGTGCCCCTACTAGCATCCAGCAGTTCTTC. Protein product: CSAPTSIQQFF. V usage is TRBV20-1 and J usage is TRBJ2-1; tentatively, D is TRBD2 (6 bases). Germline V gene data show CDR1 as DFQATT and CDR2 as SNEGSKA (reference sequence). The CDR3 is 11 residues long. The V and J ends lost 6 bases and 11 bases respectively, with 14 bases between them.

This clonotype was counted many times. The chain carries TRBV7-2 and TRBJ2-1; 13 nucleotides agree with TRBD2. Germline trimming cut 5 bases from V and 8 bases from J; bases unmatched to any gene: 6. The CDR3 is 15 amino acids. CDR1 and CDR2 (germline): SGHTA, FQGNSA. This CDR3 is CASSVTSGRQYEQFF. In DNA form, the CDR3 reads TGTGCCAGCAGCGTGACTAGCGGGAGGCAATATGAGCAGTTCTTC.

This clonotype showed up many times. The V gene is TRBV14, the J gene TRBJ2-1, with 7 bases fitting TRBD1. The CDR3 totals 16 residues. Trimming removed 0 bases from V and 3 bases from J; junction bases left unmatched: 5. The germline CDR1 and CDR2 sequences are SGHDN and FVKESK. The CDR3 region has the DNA TGTGCCAGCAGCCAAGAGGGACAGCTCTACTACAATGAGCAGTTCTTC. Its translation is CASSQEGQLYYNEQFF.

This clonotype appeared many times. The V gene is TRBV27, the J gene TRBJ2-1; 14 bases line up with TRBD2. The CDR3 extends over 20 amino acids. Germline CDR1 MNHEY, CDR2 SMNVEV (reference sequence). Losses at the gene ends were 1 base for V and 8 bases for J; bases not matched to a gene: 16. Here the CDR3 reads CASSLYGLHPGLAGAYEQFF. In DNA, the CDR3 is TGTGCCAGCAGTTTATACGGCCTACACCCGGGACTAGCGGGAGCCTATGAGCAGTTCTTC.

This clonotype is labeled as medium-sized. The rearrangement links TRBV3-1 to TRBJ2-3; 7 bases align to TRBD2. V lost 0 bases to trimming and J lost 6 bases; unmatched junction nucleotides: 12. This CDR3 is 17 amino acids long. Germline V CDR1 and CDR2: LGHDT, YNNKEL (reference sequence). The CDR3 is CASSQEGTWREFDTQYF. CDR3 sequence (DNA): TGTGCCAGCAGCCAAGAGGGGACCTGGCGGGAGTTCGATACGCAGTATTTT.

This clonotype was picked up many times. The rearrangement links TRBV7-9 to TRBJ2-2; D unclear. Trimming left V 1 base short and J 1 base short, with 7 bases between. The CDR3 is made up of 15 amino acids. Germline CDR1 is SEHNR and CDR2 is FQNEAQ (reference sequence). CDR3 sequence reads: CASSLDSGNTGELFF. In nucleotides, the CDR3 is TGTGCCAGCAGCTTAGACTCAGGGAACACCGGGGAGCTGTTTTTT.

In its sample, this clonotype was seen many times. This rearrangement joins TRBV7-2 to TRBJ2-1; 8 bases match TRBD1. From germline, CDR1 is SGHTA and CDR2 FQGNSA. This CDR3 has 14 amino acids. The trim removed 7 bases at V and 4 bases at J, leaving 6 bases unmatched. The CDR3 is CASKGQGWYNEQFF. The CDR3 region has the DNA TGTGCCAGCAAAGGACAGGGATGGTACAATGAGCAGTTCTTC. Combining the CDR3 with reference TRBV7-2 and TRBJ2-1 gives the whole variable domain GAGVSQSPSNKVTEKGKDVELRCDPISGHTALYWYRQSLGQGLEFLIYFQGNSAPDKSGLPSDRFSAERTGGSVSTLTIQRTQQEDSAVYLCASKGQGWYNEQFFGPGTRLTVL.

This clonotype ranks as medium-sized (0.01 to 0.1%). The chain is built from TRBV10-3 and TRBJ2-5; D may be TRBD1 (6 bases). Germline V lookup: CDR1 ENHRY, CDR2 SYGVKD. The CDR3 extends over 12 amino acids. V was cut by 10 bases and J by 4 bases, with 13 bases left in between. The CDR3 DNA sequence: TGTGCCACTCAGGGGTCTGGAGAGACCCAGTACTTC. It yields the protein CATQGSGETQYF.

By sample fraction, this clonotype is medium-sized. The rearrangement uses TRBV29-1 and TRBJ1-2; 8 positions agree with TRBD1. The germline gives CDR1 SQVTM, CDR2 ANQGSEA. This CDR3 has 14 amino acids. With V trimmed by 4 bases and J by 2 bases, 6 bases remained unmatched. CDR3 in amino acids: CSVGLGQANYGYTF. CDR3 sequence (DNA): TGCAGCGTTGGATTGGGACAGGCGAACTATGGCTACACCTTC.

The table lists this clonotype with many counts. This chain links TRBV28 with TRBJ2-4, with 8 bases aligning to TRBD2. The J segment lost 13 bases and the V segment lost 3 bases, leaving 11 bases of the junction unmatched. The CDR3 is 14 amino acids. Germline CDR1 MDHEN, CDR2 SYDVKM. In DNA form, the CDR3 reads TGTGCCAGCAGTTTCCACGGAGGTAGCGGGATACAGTACTTC. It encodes CASSFHGGSGIQYF. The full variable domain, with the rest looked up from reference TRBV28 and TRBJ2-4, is DVKVTQSSRYLVKRTGEKVFLECVQDMDHENMFWYRQDPGLGLRLIYFSYDVKMKEKGDIPEGYSVSREKKERFSLILESASTNQTSMYLCASSFHGGSGIQYFGAGTRLSVL.

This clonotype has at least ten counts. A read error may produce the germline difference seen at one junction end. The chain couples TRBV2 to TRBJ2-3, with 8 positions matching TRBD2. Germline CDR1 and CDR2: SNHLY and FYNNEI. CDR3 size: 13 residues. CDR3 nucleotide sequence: TGTGCAAGCAACCGGGAGGGCCGGAATACGCAGTATTTT. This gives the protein CASNREGRNTQYF.

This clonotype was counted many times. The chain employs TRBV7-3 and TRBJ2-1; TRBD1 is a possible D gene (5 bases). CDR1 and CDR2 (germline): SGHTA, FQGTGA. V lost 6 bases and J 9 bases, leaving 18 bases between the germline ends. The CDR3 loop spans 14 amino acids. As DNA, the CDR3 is TGTGCCAGCAGTCTCGGTACTGGGGCACGTGAGCAGTTCTTC. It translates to CASSLGTGAREQFF.